This T cell receptor (beta chain) was observed in a study of regulatory T cells in long-lasting Graves disease (dated by TCRdb to about 2021). A note on the overall study: Persistent Graves' disease meant more than 5 years of antithyroid drug treatment with TSH receptor autoantibodies that stayed positive. Persistent Graves' disease patients in the clinical cohort had taken antithyroid drugs for about 10.3 years on average. The study was conducted in China and was registered as a clinical trial. Patients with persistent Graves' disease were compared with patients with newly diagnosed Graves' disease using TCR sequencing and RNA sequencing of peripheral blood. A total of some 33 samples were covered by TCR sequencing, comprising about 13 persistent and 20 or so newly diagnosed Graves' disease patients.

Library method: multiplex PCR. Sequencing instrument: Illumina HiSeq 4000. iRepertoire HTBI primers and Arm-PCR amplification of CDR3 regions were used to construct TCR beta libraries. Gel purification was performed on PCR products prior to sequencing. On the study's bioinformatics: A total of 62 TRBV and 14 TRBJ segments were identified across samples and were used for gene usage analysis of CDR3 amino acid clonotypes. Filtered high-quality paired reads were merged into contigs using COPE and FqMerger. BLAST was used to align contigs to the IMGT TRBV, TRBD and TRBJ reference genes, and CDR3 was defined following IMGT. Any clonotype with a frequency above 0.1% was counted as a highly expanded clone. Repertoire diversity was measured by Shannon entropy, and V-J evenness by the Gini coefficient. Clonotypes shared by more than one individual were considered public. TCRdb reprocessed the public reads (quality trimming at Q25 with fastp, clone calling with MiXCR) and kept in-frame beta chains. Identical CDR3 protein sequences are pooled into one entry, listed with their most common genes and DNA. The V and J calls were not made by the authors but by TCRdb's processing. This sample is represented by over 650,000 distinct CDR3 sequences; around 32% of them were singletons. Of the sample, about two fifths falls within the top ten clones.

Results and caveats for the whole study, not just this receptor: Because the primary lesion, thyroid tissue, could not be accessed, the study looked at peripheral blood alone. Persistent disease showed preferential use of TRBV28, TRBJ1-2 and TRBJ2-5, whereas newly diagnosed disease favored TRBV20-1 and TRBJ2-1. Sequencing and analysis were restricted to the TCR beta chain. Persistent Graves' disease patients showed lower TCR Shannon entropy and fewer highly expanded clones than newly diagnosed patients, suggesting clonal expansion. The authors acknowledged the small sample size as a limitation that may reduce accuracy. A larger number of public clonotypes was shared among persistent patients (more than 2,500) than among newly diagnosed patients (around 870).

V is cut back by 2 bases and J by 10 bases, with 6 bases in the junction unmatched. The CDR1 and CDR2 encoded by the germline V gene are MGHDK and SYGVNS. The CDR3 sequence holds 13 residues, the cysteine and phenylalanine included. Only CDR3 DNA is held: 39 bases, read in frame from base 1. The time point label on this specimen signifies: persistent/refractory GD, antithyroid drugs over 5 years with positive TRAb. For both TCR sequencing and RNA sequencing, RNA was extracted from PBMCs using TRIzol. The diagnosis of Graves' disease was made according to American Thyroid Association guidelines. Patients for the study were recruited at an endocrinology department in Xi'an, China. From each patient, approximately 9.9 milliliters of peripheral blood was collected into an EDTA anticoagulant tube. Ficoll Paque Plus density gradient separation was used to isolate PBMCs, and no additional T cell sorting was done. An Agilent 2100 Bioanalyzer and agarose gel were used to assess RNA quality, and a NanoDrop 2000 was used to measure RNA concentration.

On this clonotype itself: Its antigen is not yet known. No clone much larger than this one lies a single base away; base qualities are absent.

The sequence joins TRBV25-1 to TRBJ1-1, with 8 middle bases fitting TRBD1. The sequencing used peripheral blood mononuclear cells (PBMCs), collected when the disease was refractory, from a patient treated with antithyroid drugs. This TCR was recovered from a female donor with Graves disease. The bases are TGTGCCAGCAGTGAACTCAGGGGGCTGAGAGCTTTCTTT. Translated, this is CASSELRGLRAFF. Reference TRBV25-1 and TRBJ1-1 genes cover what lies past the CDR3, so the full variable domain is EADIYQTPRYLVIGTGKKITLECSQTMGHDKMYWYQQDPGMELHLIHYSYGVNSTEKGDLSSESTVSRIRTEHFPLTLESARPSHTSQYLCASSELRGLRAFFGQGTRLTVV.